This T cell receptor beta chain originates from a study of human T cells and chemical hapten exposure. Study-level results: It was expanded TCRs that formed significantly more large CDR3 similarity clusters than controls did. Donors' alopecia may make their immune response differ from healthy people's.

TCRdb passed the RACE reads through MiXCR, listing each CDR3 protein once. Of about 74,000 distinct CDR3 sequences listed, approximately 35% are singletons. For this clonotype: Its antigen remains unknown.

V was shortened by 3 bases and J by 0 bases, with 18 bases between the two germline ends. CDR3 length: 17 amino acids. CDR1 and CDR2 (germline): MGHRA, YSYEKL. Time point in this sample: patch test 1, 2 weeks after DPC sensitization. The treatment here: therapeutic diphenylcyclopropenone sensitization with weekly scalp DPC. Unfractionated whole blood yielded total RNA. This chain uses TRBV4-1 with TRBJ2-7; the D is unclear. The sequence came from a man aged 40-50 years with alopecia areata. Some clones in this sample may be carry-over from other donors' samples. This specimen was whole blood, taken in connection with sensitization to the hapten diphenylcyclopropenone (DPC). The CDR3 nucleotides read TGCGCCAGCAGCCATTCCGAAGGCACACTGAGCTCCTACGAGCAGTACTTC. Its protein product is CASSHSEGTLSSYEQYF.